The 23 T cell receptor beta chains in this list originate from one sample, sequenced in a study of blood T cell repertoires in COVID-19. The table came from immunoSEQ multiplex PCR; TCRdb's copy has only in-frame clones and leaves some out. The repertoire consists of 200,000 to 250,000 clones, with about 81% occurring once and the leading ten covering 7.5% to 10%. Sequencing was done on a sample of PBMCs or T cells enriched from blood (not recorded which). The receptors originated from a middle-aged man who had recovered from COVID-19.

This clone was found once. The rearrangement uses TRBV19 and TRBJ2-2; 10 bases match TRBD1. Trimming at V came to 6 bases and at J to 4 bases, leaving 5 bases not matched to a gene. The CDR3 runs 15 residues. From germline, CDR1 is LNHDA and CDR2 SQIVND (reference sequence). CDR3 nucleotide sequence: TGTGCCAGTAGAGCGGACAGGGGGATCACCGGGGAGCTGTTTTTT. Its translation is CASRADRGITGELFF. Full variable domain (missing parts from reference TRBV19 and TRBJ2-2): DGGITQSPKYLFRKEGQNVTLSCEQNLNHDAMYWYRQDPGQGLRLIYYSQIVNDFQKGDIAEGYSVSREKKESFPLTVTSAQKNPTAFYLCASRADRGITGELFFGEGSRLTVL.

V gene TRBV30 combines with J gene TRBJ2-5, with 11 bases aligning to TRBD1. There are 15 residues in the CDR3. From germline, CDR1 is GTSNPN and CDR2 SVGIG (reference sequence). The ends lost 5 bases at V and 7 bases at J; junction bases unmatched: 12. The CDR3 region is CAWERTGGGWGTQYF. CDR3 DNA: TGTGCCTGGGAACGGACAGGGGGCGGTTGGGGGACCCAGTACTTC.

The rearrangement uses TRBV7-3 and TRBJ2-3, with TRBD2 as a possible D gene (6 bases). V was shortened by 1 base and J by 10 bases, with 24 bases between the two germline ends. This CDR3 has 17 residues. The germline V gene encodes CDR1 SGHTA and CDR2 FQGTGA. The CDR3 spells CASSLNGAGTSSGAQYF. The CDR3 DNA reads as TGTGCCAGCAGCTTAAACGGTGCGGGGACTTCCTCAGGAGCGCAGTATTTT.

The gene calls are TRBV19 and TRBJ1-6, with D maybe TRBD1 (6 bases). The germline CDR1 and CDR2 sequences are LNHDA and SQIVND (reference sequence). The length of the CDR3 is 16 residues. V lost 7 bases and J 10 bases, leaving 23 bases between the germline ends. For the CDR3, the DNA is TGTGCCAGTACCTTGTCGGGGGGGCGAATAGGATCACCCCTCCACTTT. Translation gives CASTLSGGRIGSPLHF.

This chain's CDR3 is CASSILRQGRARQPQHF. Here the CDR3 DNA reads TGTGCCAGTAGTATCCTCCGACAGGGAAGAGCTCGTCAGCCCCAGCATTTT. V and J are TRBV19 and TRBJ1-5, with TRBD1 identical over 7 bases. The CDR3 is 17 residues long. Germline V gene data show CDR1 as LNHDA and CDR2 as SQIVND (reference sequence). V shed 3 bases and J 6 bases; nucleotides not matched to a gene: 14.

This rearrangement joins TRBV2 to TRBJ1-1; D is perhaps TRBD1 (5 bases). Germline V CDR1 and CDR2: SNHLY, FYNNEI. V shed 1 base and J shed 5 bases, with 17 bases lying between them. The CDR3 has 16 amino acids. CDR3 DNA sequence: TGTGCCAGCAGTGAAGTCGCAGGGCGGAGAAGAACTGAAGCTTTCTTT. Its protein product is CASSEVAGRRRTEAFF.

CDR3 region: CASSPRLAGKTGELFF. The CDR3 DNA is TGTGCCAGCAGCCCTAGATTAGCGGGCAAGACCGGGGAGCTGTTTTTT. This chain links TRBV9 with TRBJ2-2; the match to TRBD2 covers 7 bases. There are 16 residues in the CDR3. Germline trimming cut 4 bases from V and 5 bases from J; bases unmatched to any gene: 11. Germline V gives CDR1 SGDLS, CDR2 YYNGEE. Full variable domain (rest looked up from reference TRBV9 and TRBJ2-2): DSGVTQTPKHLITATGQRVTLRCSPRSGDLSVYWYQQSLDQGLQFLIQYYNGEERAKGNILERFSAQQFPDLHSELNLSSLELGDSALYFCASSPRLAGKTGELFFGEGSRLTVL.

In the case of this clone: This specimen includes other DNA sequences encoding the same CDR3. J is TRBJ2-1 and V is TRBV7-7, with 10 nucleotides matching TRBD2. The CDR3 sequence is 15 residues long. Trimming at V came to 6 bases and at J to 4 bases, leaving 6 bases not matched to a gene. Germline V gene data show CDR1 as SSHAT and CDR2 as FNYEAQ (reference sequence). The CDR3 loop is CASSLGTSAYNEQFF. CDR3 bases: TGTGCCAGCAGTCTGGGGACTAGCGCTTACAATGAGCAGTTCTTC.

The rearrangement uses TRBV12-5 and TRBJ2-1, with D perhaps matching TRBD1 (6 bases). Germline loops: CDR1 LGHNT, CDR2 FRNRAP. Trimming pared 4 bases from V and 3 bases from J, leaving 10 bases between. The CDR3 spans 14 residues. CDR3 loop: CASGSWDNYNEQFF. CDR3 nucleotides: TGTGCTAGTGGTTCCTGGGACAACTACAATGAGCAGTTCTTC.

This rearrangement joins TRBV18 to TRBJ1-2; no clear D gene. This CDR3 contains 12 residues. The V end was cut by 3 bases, the J end by 7 bases, with 9 bases between. Germline CDR1 KGHSH, CDR2 LQKENI. DNA of the CDR3: TGTGCCAGCTCACCTACAGCGGTTGGCTACACCTTC. As protein: CASSPTAVGYTF.

This chain connects TRBV5-1 to TRBJ1-1; 9 nucleotides align to TRBD1. From germline, CDR1 is SGHRS and CDR2 YFSETQ. The CDR3 runs to 14 residues. Germline trimming cut 4 bases from V and 1 base from J; bases unmatched to any gene: 2. For the CDR3, the DNA is TGCGCCAGCAGCGAGGGACAGGGGAACACTGAAGCTTTCTTT. Amino acid sequence: CASSEGQGNTEAFF.

This sequence joins TRBV7-8 and TRBJ2-3, with D possibly being TRBD2 (6 bases). The V gene lost 4 bases and the J gene lost 11 bases, with 13 bases spanning the gap. Per germline, CDR1 SGHVS and CDR2 FQNEAQ. There are 12 residues in the CDR3. CDR3 amino acids: CASSSGDFRQYF. In nucleotides, the CDR3 is TGTGCCAGCAGCTCGGGGGACTTTAGGCAGTATTTT.

The rearrangement uses TRBV2 and TRBJ2-1; a weak D match, TRBD2 (6 bases). The CDR3 totals 14 residues. Germline V gene lookup returns CDR1 SNHLY and CDR2 FYNNEI. V was cut by 8 bases and J by 6 bases, with 17 bases left in between. Written as DNA, the CDR3 is TGTGCCAGCCCGGGACTGACCGGGTCCAATGAGCAGTTCTTC. Translation: CASPGLTGSNEQFF. The full variable domain, with the rest looked up from reference TRBV2 and TRBJ2-1, is EPEVTQTPSHQVTQMGQEVILRCVPISNHLYFYWYRQILGQKVEFLVSFYNNEISEKSEIFDDQFSVERPDGSNFTLKIRSTKLEDSAMYFCASPGLTGSNEQFFGPGTRLTVL.

This clone was counted between two and nine times. The chain recombines TRBV15 with TRBJ2-7, with D possibly matching TRBD1 (6 bases). CDR3 size: 13 residues. The germline gives CDR1 LNHNV, CDR2 YYDKDF (reference sequence). Trimming left V 5 bases short and J 6 bases short, with 14 bases between. The CDR3 region is CATSPGVPREQYF. The CDR3 DNA reads as TGTGCCACCAGCCCAGGGGTTCCCCGCGAGCAGTACTTC.

The rearrangement uses TRBV5-1 and TRBJ2-7; D is ambiguous. Germline CDR1 reads SGHRS; CDR2 reads YFSETQ. The CDR3 has 14 amino acids. V gave up 5 bases and J gave up 0 bases, with 12 bases separating them. The CDR3 here is CASSQTKISYEQYF. The CDR3 nucleotides read TGCGCCAGCAGTCAGACAAAAATCTCCTACGAGCAGTACTTC.

V is TRBV25-1 and J is TRBJ1-5, with D perhaps TRBD1 (6 bases). V was pared by 3 bases and J by 4 bases, with 10 bases between. The CDR3 is 14 amino acids. CDR1 MGHDK and CDR2 SYGVNS come from the germline V gene. CDR3 protein: CASSDYRVNQPQHF. The CDR3 bases are TGTGCCAGCAGTGATTACAGGGTTAATCAGCCCCAGCATTTT. Looking up the rest from reference TRBV25-1 and TRBJ1-5 gives the full variable domain: EADIYQTPRYLVIGTGKKITLECSQTMGHDKMYWYQQDPGMELHLIHYSYGVNSTEKGDLSSESTVSRIRTEHFPLTLESARPSHTSQYLCASSDYRVNQPQHFGDGTRLSIL.

This clone was seen a single time. The rearrangement uses TRBV7-9 and TRBJ2-2, with D perhaps matching TRBD2 (7 bases). Deletions cut 5 bases from V and 5 bases from J, with 15 bases between. Looked up from germline, CDR1 is SEHNR and CDR2 is FQNEAQ (reference sequence). The CDR3 sequence is 15 residues long. This chain's CDR3 is CASSHREGNTGELFF. As DNA, the CDR3 is TGTGCCAGCAGCCACAGGGAGGGGAATACCGGGGAGCTGTTTTTT. Drawing the rest from reference TRBV7-9 and TRBJ2-2, the complete variable domain is DTGVSQNPRHKITKRGQNVTFRCDPISEHNRLYWYRQTLGQGPEFLTYFQNEAQLEKSRLLSDRFSAERPKGSFSTLEIQRTEQGDSAMYLCASSHREGNTGELFFGEGSRLTVL.

The sample holds a few counts of this clone. CDR3: CATRGATGNQPQHF. The CDR3 nucleotides are TGTGCCACCAGGGGGGCAACGGGCAATCAGCCCCAGCATTTT. This sequence joins TRBV24-1 and TRBJ1-5; tentatively, D is TRBD1 (6 bases). V shed 7 bases and J shed 2 bases, with 11 bases lying between them. Germline assignment: CDR1 KGHDR and CDR2 SFDVKD. This CDR3 comprises 14 residues.

This chain connects TRBV6-5 to TRBJ2-1; possible D gene TRBD1, 6 bases. V was clipped by 5 bases and J by 6 bases, with 14 bases between them. The CDR3 runs to 14 residues. Germline V gives CDR1 MNHEY, CDR2 SVGAGI. The DNA of the CDR3 is TGTGCCAGCAGTACCTCGACAGGTTTCAATGAGCAGTTCTTC. This codes for CASSTSTGFNEQFF.

This clone turned up a few times. The chain joins TRBV4-2 to TRBJ2-1; tentatively, D is TRBD2 (6 bases). Trimming cost V 0 bases and J 10 bases, with 34 bases left between them. Germline V gene data show CDR1 as LGHNA and CDR2 as YNFKEQ. The CDR3 sequence is 21 residues long. The CDR3 sequence is CASSQDRLTRVGGGLVGEQFF. The CDR3 nucleotides read TGTGCCAGCAGCCAAGATCGATTGACCCGGGTGGGAGGAGGTCTGGTGGGCGAGCAGTTCTTC.

V and J are TRBV5-1 and TRBJ1-2, with D tentatively TRBD1 (6 bases). Trimming shortened V by 1 base and J by 8 bases, and 15 bases separated the two germline ends. CDR3 length: 14 residues. Germline V gives CDR1 SGHRS, CDR2 YFSETQ. The CDR3 bases are TGCGCCAGCAGCTTGTCGGGGGGCAAGCGGGGCTACACCTTC. This translates into CASSLSGGKRGYTF.

The V call is TRBV19, the J call TRBJ1-5; D is possibly TRBD1 (5 bases). Trimming stripped 7 bases from V and 3 bases from J, with 19 bases between. CDR1 is LNHDA and CDR2 is SQIVND in the germline V gene (reference sequence). This CDR3 spans 16 amino acids. The CDR3 sequence is CASNPSGGQDNQPQHF. CDR3 nucleotides: TGTGCCAGTAACCCCTCGGGAGGACAAGACAATCAGCCCCAGCATTTT.

This clone showed up just once. The chain uses TRBV5-1 and TRBJ1-2, with D perhaps matching TRBD1 (5 bases). CDR1 and CDR2 (germline): SGHRS, YFSETQ. The CDR3 extends over 13 amino acids. V lost 4 bases, J lost 8 bases, and 15 bases lay in between. The CDR3 bases are TGCGCCAGCAGCCCACGACTAGGGGCGGGCTACACCTTC. Its protein product is CASSPRLGAGYTF.